This T cell receptor beta chain comes out of a study of OX40 agonist ivuxolimab in advanced cancers. Turning to the study itself: Mean age approximately 66 years, range about 23 to 80; roughly 82% male. Two patients with cutaneous melanoma and one with hepatocellular carcinoma, three in total, showed partial responses.

With respect to this clone: Its specificity is unknown.

Per germline, CDR1 SEHNR and CDR2 FQNEAQ (reference sequence). This CDR3 comprises 17 residues. The germline V and J ends were trimmed by 5 bases and 7 bases, with 21 bases remaining between them. Points from the study as a whole: Several nonresponders also turned out to have low normalized T-cell clonal expansion. Antigen specificity was not determined for the expanded peripheral T cells.

Using immunoSEQ multiplex PCR, the repertoire was profiled, and TCRdb retains in-frame clones only, with some absent. Of around 76,000 clones in the sample, around 80% were seen once. This chain joins TRBV7-9 and TRBJ1-6; the D gene is possibly TRBD1 (5 bases). The receptor was isolated from an adult with an advanced solid tumor such as melanoma, head and neck, liver or kidney cancer. Sequenced here: CD4+ or CD8+ T cells sorted from blood, sampled in a trial of the OX40 agonist ivuxolimab. Here the CDR3 reads CASSPPGRGAGNSPLHF. The CDR3, as DNA: TGTGCCAGCAGCCCCCCTGGCCGGGGCGCGGGAAATTCACCCCTCCACTTT.